Presented here are 13 T cell receptor beta chains from one specimen sequenced in a study of OX40 agonist ivuxolimab in advanced cancers. Clones were sequenced by immunoSEQ multiplex PCR, and TCRdb holds only the in-frame ones, with some missing. The data show about 46,000 clones, 90% to 95% seen once. Sequencing used CD4+ or CD8+ T cells sorted from blood, obtained in a trial of the OX40 agonist ivuxolimab. The receptors come from an adult with an advanced solid tumor such as melanoma, head and neck, liver or kidney cancer.

The gene calls are TRBV19 and TRBJ1-1; D possibly corresponds to TRBD1 (5 bases). CDR3 length: 13 residues. The V end lost 8 bases, the J end lost 5 bases, and 15 bases lay between the germline ends. The V gene's germline CDR1 is LNHDA and CDR2 SQIVND (reference sequence). CDR3 DNA sequence: TGTGCCAGTTGGACACCGGGCCGGACTGAAGCTTTCTTT. Translation: CASWTPGRTEAFF.

This chain uses TRBV5-1 with TRBJ1-4; D gene unclear. V dropped 2 bases and J dropped 8 bases, with 13 bases sitting between them. CDR1 is SGHRS, CDR2 YFSETQ, per germline. This CDR3 is built from 14 residues. The CDR3 DNA sequence: TGCGCCAGCAGCTTCGGACTGTTAGGGGAAAAACTGTTTTTT. This translates into CASSFGLLGEKLFF.

The chain links TRBV6-1 to TRBJ2-7; D tentatively reads TRBD1 or TRBD2 (5 bases each). Trimming pared 8 bases from V and 0 bases from J, leaving 17 bases between. The CDR3 sequence is 15 residues long. Germline V gene data show CDR1 as MNHNS and CDR2 as SASEGT. The CDR3 spells CASFGWDGLSYEQYV. The DNA of the CDR3 is TGTGCCAGCTTTGGGTGGGACGGCCTCTCCTACGAGCAGTACGTC.

V and J are TRBV30 and TRBJ2-7, with D possibly being TRBD2 (5 bases). The V gene lost 3 bases and the J gene lost 3 bases, with 15 bases spanning the gap. The CDR3 extends over 14 amino acids. From germline, CDR1 is GTSNPN and CDR2 SVGIG (reference sequence). Written as DNA, the CDR3 is TGTGCCTGGAGACCAAGGGCGGGTGTCTACGAGCAGTACTTC. This encodes CAWRPRAGVYEQYF.

The chain employs TRBV27 and TRBJ2-7; D is undetermined. Between the trimmed V and J ends, which lost 6 bases and 2 bases, there was a span of 14 bases. CDR1 and CDR2 from the germline V gene are MNHEY and SMNVEV (reference sequence). This CDR3 comprises 14 residues. Written as DNA, the CDR3 is TGTGCCAGCAGCCCCACACGGCTACCCTACGAGCAGTACTTC. Its translation: CASSPTRLPYEQYF.

J is TRBJ2-3 and V is TRBV4-1; D unclear. Germline V gene data show CDR1 as MGHRA and CDR2 as YSYEKL. CDR3 length: 13 residues. Between the trimmed V and J ends, which lost 1 base and 12 bases, there was a span of 14 bases. In DNA form, the CDR3 reads TGCGCCAGCAGCCAAGGTCCCTTCGGTTCCCAGTATTTT. This gives the protein CASSQGPFGSQYF.

The sample holds one count of this clone. The chain is built from TRBV11-3 and TRBJ2-7; D not resolved. Trimming cost V 5 bases and J 1 base, with 12 bases left between them. CDR1 is SGHNT, CDR2 YENEEA, per germline. There are 14 residues in the CDR3. The CDR3 spells CASSVGPESYEQYF. CDR3 in DNA: TGTGCCAGCAGCGTCGGACCAGAATCCTACGAGCAGTACTTC.

The chain joins TRBV7-3 to TRBJ1-5, with 8 bases matching TRBD1. J lost 5 bases, V lost 2 bases, and 2 bases had no gene match. The CDR3 runs 14 residues. Germline V gives CDR1 SGHTA, CDR2 FQGTGA. Here the CDR3 reads CASSLSGGDQPQHF. For the CDR3, the DNA is TGTGCCAGCAGCTTATCAGGGGGCGATCAGCCCCAGCATTTT.

Remarks on this clone: In this CDR3 the conserved last residue, phenylalanine or tryptophan, is missing, so a read error is likely. No DNA is shown, since the ends of the CDR3 on it are uncertain; the CDR3 is the one TCRdb lists. The rearrangement joins TRBV30 to TRBJ1-1; TRBD1, as called in the table, went unchecked against the DNA. Germline loops: CDR1 GTSNPN, CDR2 SVGIG (reference sequence). The CDR3 adds up to 13 amino acids, both ends counted. The CDR3 sequence: CAWKKTGGPVPLY.

The chain has TRBV4-1 and TRBJ2-1; D not certain. V lost 0 bases to trimming and J lost 4 bases, with 7 bases between them. The CDR3 length is 14 residues. Germline lookup yields CDR1 MGHRA and CDR2 YSYEKL. The CDR3 loop is CASSQDMGYNEQFF. Written as DNA, the CDR3 is TGCGCCAGCAGCCAAGATATGGGGTACAATGAGCAGTTCTTC.

The chain joins TRBV4-3 to TRBJ2-1; 9 nucleotides line up with TRBD2. The CDR3 consists of 16 residues. Looked up from germline, CDR1 is LGHNA and CDR2 is YSLEER. Trimming took 0 bases from V and 6 from J; bases not matched to a gene: 6. The CDR3 DNA reads as TGCGCCAGCAGCCAAGATTTCCTAGCGGGACTCAATGAGCAGTTCTTC. This translates into CASSQDFLAGLNEQFF.

This CDR3 reads CASSVRGSNEKLFF. DNA for the CDR3: TGTGCCAGCAGCGTGCGGGGCTCCAATGAAAAACTGTTTTTT. The V call is TRBV9, the J call TRBJ1-4; possibly TRBD1 for D (5 bases). Deletions cut 2 bases from V and 5 bases from J, with 10 bases between. CDR1 SGDLS and CDR2 YYNGEE come from the germline V gene. The CDR3 length is 14 residues.

This clone was counted once. This rearrangement joins TRBV6-5 to TRBJ2-5; tentatively, D is TRBD2 (6 bases). Germline CDR1 reads MNHEY; CDR2 reads SVGAGI. V was clipped by 0 bases and J by 5 bases, with 13 bases between them. The CDR3 is 15 amino acids. CDR3 protein: CASSYSTGEGETQYF. DNA for the CDR3: TGTGCCAGCAGTTACTCAACGGGAGAGGGTGAGACCCAGTACTTC.